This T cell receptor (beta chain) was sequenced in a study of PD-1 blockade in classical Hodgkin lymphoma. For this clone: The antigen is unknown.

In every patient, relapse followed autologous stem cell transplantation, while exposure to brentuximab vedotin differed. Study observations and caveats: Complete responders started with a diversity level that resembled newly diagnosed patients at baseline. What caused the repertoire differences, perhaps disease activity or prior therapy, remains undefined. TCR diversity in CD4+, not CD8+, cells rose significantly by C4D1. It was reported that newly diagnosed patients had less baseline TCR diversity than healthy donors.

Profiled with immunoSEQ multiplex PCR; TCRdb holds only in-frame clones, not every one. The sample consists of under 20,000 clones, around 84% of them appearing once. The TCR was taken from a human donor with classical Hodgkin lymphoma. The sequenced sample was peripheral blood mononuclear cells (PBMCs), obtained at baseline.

The chain's CDR3 is CASSLEGSSYNEQFF. The CDR3 DNA reads as TGTGCCAGCAGCTTAGAGGGTAGCTCCTACAATGAGCAGTTCTTC. J is TRBJ2-1 and V is TRBV7-9; no firm D call. Per germline, CDR1 SEHNR and CDR2 FQNEAQ (reference sequence). The CDR3 consists of 15 residues. V was shortened by 1 base and J by 0 bases, with 7 bases between the two germline ends.